These T cell receptor beta chains were read from a single sample in a study of CD8 T cells in Susac syndrome. TCRdb itself ran the immunoSEQ multiplex PCR reads through MiXCR, one entry per CDR3 protein. The sample has about 170,000 distinct CDR3 sequences, 85% to 95% seen once; the top ten hold more than 0.08%. The sample comprised CD4+ T cells from PBMCs. The receptors stem from a human donor with multiple sclerosis. Each CDR3 is given with its conserved first and last residue. D genes are given only for firm matches. Only some rows state a clone size, as once, few, many or a class for expanded clones.

j_call,v_call,d_call,clone_size,cdr3_aa,cdr3_nt
TRBJ2-5,TRBV28,TRBD1,-,CASSPGTGVVGETQYF,TGTGCCAGCAGCCCTGGGACAGGGGTGGTTGGAGAGACCCAGTACTTC
TRBJ2-7,TRBV6-2/TRBV6-3,TRBD2,-,CASIWAGGYEQYF,TGTGCCAGCATTTGGGCGGGAGGCTACGAGCAGTACTTC
TRBJ1-3,TRBV20-1,-,-,CSARMNSGNTIYF,TGCAGTGCTAGGATGAACTCTGGAAACACCATATATTTT
TRBJ2-7,TRBV7-2,-,-,CASSLGGIKAYEQYF,TGTGCCAGCAGCCTAGGAGGCATTAAGGCCTACGAGCAGTACTTC
TRBJ2-6,TRBV5-4,TRBD1,-,CASSTRTGGTGANVLTF,TGTGCCAGCAGCACACGGACAGGGGGCACTGGGGCCAACGTCCTGACTTTC
TRBJ2-7,TRBV20-1,TRBD1,-,CSAQAGTGGYEQYF,TGCAGTGCTCAAGCCGGGACAGGGGGCTACGAGCAGTACTTC
TRBJ2-1,TRBV29-1,TRBD2,-,CSVEGFVTSGYNEQFF,TGCAGCGTTGAAGGTTTCGTGACTAGCGGATACAATGAGCAGTTCTTC
TRBJ2-2,TRBV19,-,-,CASSDRTGNTGELFF,TGTGCCAGTAGTGACCGGACGGGAAACACCGGGGAGCTGTTTTTT
TRBJ1-5,TRBV30,-,-,CAWSLPSGVGQPQHF,TGTGCCTGGAGTCTCCCCTCGGGCGTAGGGCAGCCCCAGCATTTT
TRBJ2-1,TRBV2,TRBD2,-,CASRETSLQFF,TGTGCCAGCAGGGAGACTAGCCTGCAGTTCTTC
TRBJ1-1,TRBV5-8,-,few,CASSFEENTEAFF,TGTGCCAGCAGCTTTGAGGAGAACACTGAAGCTTTCTTT
TRBJ2-3,TRBV13,TRBD1,-,CASSLFLRGGGDTQYF,TGTGCCAGCAGCTTATTTCTCCGAGGGGGCGGAGATACGCAGTATTTT
TRBJ2-1,TRBV5-1,TRBD1,-,CASSSRQGGNEQFF,TGCGCCAGCAGCTCTCGACAGGGGGGGAATGAGCAGTTCTTC
TRBJ2-7,TRBV7-2,TRBD2,-,CASSETSGSVYEQYF,TGTGCCAGCAGCGAAACTAGCGGGAGTGTATACGAGCAGTACTTC
TRBJ2-7,TRBV6-5,TRBD2,-,CASRGLAAEQYF,TGTGCCAGCAGGGGACTAGCGGCCGAGCAGTACTTC
TRBJ2-7,TRBV7-2,-,-,CASSLDPNRREQYF,TGTGCCAGCAGCTTAGACCCCAACAGGCGCGAGCAGTACTTC
TRBJ1-2,TRBV2,-,-,CASSGRRNYGYTF,TGTGCCAGCTCAGGGAGGCGGAACTATGGCTACACCTTC
TRBJ1-2,TRBV4-3,TRBD1,-,CASSQERTGGVGYTF,TGCGCCAGCAGCCAAGAACGGACAGGGGGCGTCGGCTACACCTTC
TRBJ1-1,TRBV5-1,TRBD1,-,CASSLRTGQLNTEAFF,TGCGCCAGCAGCTTGAGGACGGGACAGTTGAACACTGAAGCTTTCTTT
TRBJ2-7,TRBV30,TRBD1,once,CAWSTGGYEQYF,TGTGCCTGGAGTACAGGGGGCTACGAGCAGTACTTC
TRBJ1-5,TRBV30,-,-,CAWSVLGYQPQHF,TGTGCCTGGAGTGTATTGGGGTATCAGCCCCAGCATTTT
TRBJ2-5,TRBV4-1,TRBD2,-,CASSPPPRAGGNF,TGCGCCAGCAGCCCCCCCCCGAGGGCGGGAGGGAACTTC
TRBJ2-4,TRBV20-1,TRBD1,-,CSAPGTGRNIQYF,TGCAGTGCGCCTGGGACAGGAAGAAACATTCAGTACTTC
TRBJ2-7,TRBV6-5,-,-,CASRAERSYEQYF,TGTGCCAGCAGAGCCGAGCGGTCCTACGAGCAGTACTTC
TRBJ1-5,TRBV19,TRBD1,-,CASSTRGPEQPQHF,TGTGCCAGTAGTACCAGGGGGCCGGAACAGCCCCAGCATTTT
TRBJ2-3,TRBV11-2,TRBD2,-,CASSPRGSGAPADTQYF,TGTGCCAGCAGCCCTAGGGGTAGCGGGGCGCCCGCAGATACGCAGTATTTT
TRBJ2-5,TRBV21-1,-,-,CASSKALGWGARETQYF,TGTGCCAGCAGCAAAGCGTTGGGTTGGGGGGCCCGCGAGACCCAGTACTTC
TRBJ2-3,TRBV15,-,-,CATSRYRDGKDTQYF,TGTGCCACCAGCAGATACCGGGACGGCAAAGATACGCAGTATTTT
TRBJ1-5,TRBV4-1,-,-,CASSQVQANQPQHF,TGCGCCAGCAGCCAAGTACAGGCCAATCAGCCCCAGCATTTT
TRBJ1-1,TRBV12-5,-,once,CASLRGAEAFF,TGTGCTAGCCTACGCGGGGCTGAAGCTTTCTTT
TRBJ2-5,TRBV6-2/TRBV6-3,TRBD2,few,CAIKRGAGPQETQYF,TGTGCCATCAAAAGAGGAGCGGGACCGCAAGAGACCCAGTACTTC